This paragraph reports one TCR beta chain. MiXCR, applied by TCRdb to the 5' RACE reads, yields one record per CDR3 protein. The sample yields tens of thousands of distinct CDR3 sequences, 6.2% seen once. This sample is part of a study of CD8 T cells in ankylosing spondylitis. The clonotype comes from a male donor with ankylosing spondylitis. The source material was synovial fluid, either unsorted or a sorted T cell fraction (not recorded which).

CDR3 amino acids: CASSLTGLAAVQETQYF. CDR3 bases: TGTGCCAGCAGCTTAACGGGACTAGCGGCAGTACAAGAGACCCAGTACTTC. This chain uses TRBV7-8 with TRBJ2-5; the match to TRBD2 covers 11 bases. CDR3 length equals 17 residues. Germline V gene sequence: CDR1 SGHVS, CDR2 FQNEAQ. Trimming at V came to 2 bases and at J to 2 bases, leaving 7 bases not matched to a gene. Using reference TRBV7-8 and TRBJ2-5 for the parts outside the CDR3, the full variable domain is GAGVSQSPRYKVAKRGQDVALRCDPISGHVSLFWYQQALGQGPEFLTYFQNEAQLDKSGLPSDRFFAERPEGSVSTLKIQRTQQEDSAVYLCASSLTGLAAVQETQYFGPGTRLLVL.